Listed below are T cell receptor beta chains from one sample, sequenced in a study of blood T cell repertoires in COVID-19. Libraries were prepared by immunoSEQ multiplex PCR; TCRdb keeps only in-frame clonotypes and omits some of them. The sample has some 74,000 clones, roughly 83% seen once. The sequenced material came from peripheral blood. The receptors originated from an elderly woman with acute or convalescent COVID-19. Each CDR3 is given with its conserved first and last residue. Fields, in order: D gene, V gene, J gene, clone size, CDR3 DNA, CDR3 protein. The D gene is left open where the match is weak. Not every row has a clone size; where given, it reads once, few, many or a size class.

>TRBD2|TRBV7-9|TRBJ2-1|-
TGTGCCAGCAGTAGCCCAACGGGGGGGGCCTATGAGCAGTTCTTC
CASSSPTGGAYEQFF
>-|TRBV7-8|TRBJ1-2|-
TGTGCCAGCAGCGGCGGGACTGCTTATCTTGGCTACACCTTC
CASSGGTAYLGYTF
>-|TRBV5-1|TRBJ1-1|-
TGCGCCAGCAGCGCGGCAGGGGAAACTGAAGCTTTCTTT
CASSAAGETEAFF
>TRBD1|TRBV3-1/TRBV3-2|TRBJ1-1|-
TGTGCCAGCAGCCGAACAGGGGCAAACACTGAAGCTTTCTTT
CASSRTGANTEAFF
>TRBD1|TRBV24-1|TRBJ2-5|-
TGTGCCACCAGTGACACAGGGGTAGGCGAGACCCAGTACTTC
CATSDTGVGETQYF
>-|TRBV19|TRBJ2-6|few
TGTGCCAGTAGTATAACAGGGAGTTTTGGGGCCAACGTCCTGACTTTC
CASSITGSFGANVLTF
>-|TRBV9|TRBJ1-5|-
TGTGCCAGCGGCGGGGGGGGTAGGAGCAATCAGCCCCAGCATTTT
CASGGGGRSNQPQHF
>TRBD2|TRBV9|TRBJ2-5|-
TGTGCCAGCAGCGATTCGACTAGCGGACTGCAAGAGACCCAGTACTTC
CASSDSTSGLQETQYF
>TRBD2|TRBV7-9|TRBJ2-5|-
TGTGCCAGCAGCTTACTAGCGGGAGTAGGAGAGACCCAGTACTTC
CASSLLAGVGETQYF
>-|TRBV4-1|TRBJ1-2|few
TGCGCCAGCAGCCATAGAACCAGGCGCAAGGCATTTGATGGCTACACCTTC
CASSHRTRRKAFDGYTF
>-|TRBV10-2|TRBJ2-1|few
TGCGCCAGCGCAGACAGCTACTCCTACAATGAGCAGTTCTTC
CASADSYSYNEQFF
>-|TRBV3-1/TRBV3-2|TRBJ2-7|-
TGTGCCAGCAGCGGGGAGGTCTCCTACGAGCAGTACTTC
CASSGEVSYEQYF
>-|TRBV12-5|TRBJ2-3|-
TGTGCTAGTGGTTTGGTACTCCGGGGGGATACGCAGTATTTT
CASGLVLRGDTQYF
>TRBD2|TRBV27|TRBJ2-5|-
TGTGCCAGCAGTCCCGCGGGGGGACCAAAAGAGACCCAGTACTTC
CASSPAGGPKETQYF
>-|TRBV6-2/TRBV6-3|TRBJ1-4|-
TGTGCCAGCAGCAACGGCTTTCACGGGGCTAATGAAAAACTGTTTTTT
CASSNGFHGANEKLFF
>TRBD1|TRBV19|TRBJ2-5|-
TGTGCCAGTAGTACTACCGGGACAGGGGCAGAGACCCAGTACTTC
CASSTTGTGAETQYF
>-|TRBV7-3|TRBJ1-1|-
TGTGCCAGCAGCTTAGGGAGCTGGAACACTGAAGCTTTCTTT
CASSLGSWNTEAFF
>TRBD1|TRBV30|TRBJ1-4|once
TGTGCCTGGAGTGTATTTTGGGACAGTAATGAAAAACTGTTTTTT
CAWSVFWDSNEKLFF
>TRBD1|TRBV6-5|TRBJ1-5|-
TGTGCCAGCAGTTACCAGACAGGGGGCGGACAGCCCCAGCATTTT
CASSYQTGGGQPQHF
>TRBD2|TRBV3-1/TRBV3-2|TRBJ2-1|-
TGTGCCAGCAGCGGAACTAGCGGGCCTTACAATGAGCAGTTCTTC
CASSGTSGPYNEQFF
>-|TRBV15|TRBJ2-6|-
TGTGCCACCAGCAGAGATGTAGACAGCTCTGGGGCCAACGTCCTGACTTTC
CATSRDVDSSGANVLTF
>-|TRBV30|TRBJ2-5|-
TGTGCCTGGAGAGTCCGACAAATACAAGAGACCCAGTACTTC
CAWRVRQIQETQYF
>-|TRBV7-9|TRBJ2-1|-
TGTGCCAGCAGCTTATCGGGGGACCATGAGCAGTTCTTC
CASSLSGDHEQFF
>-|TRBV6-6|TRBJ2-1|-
TGTGCCAGCAGCCCCCCCAGGGCCCATGAGCAGTTCTTC
CASSPPRAHEQFF
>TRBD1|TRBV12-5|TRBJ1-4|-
TGTGCTAGTGGTCCCGACAGGGGCATTAATGAAAAACTGTTTTTT
CASGPDRGINEKLFF